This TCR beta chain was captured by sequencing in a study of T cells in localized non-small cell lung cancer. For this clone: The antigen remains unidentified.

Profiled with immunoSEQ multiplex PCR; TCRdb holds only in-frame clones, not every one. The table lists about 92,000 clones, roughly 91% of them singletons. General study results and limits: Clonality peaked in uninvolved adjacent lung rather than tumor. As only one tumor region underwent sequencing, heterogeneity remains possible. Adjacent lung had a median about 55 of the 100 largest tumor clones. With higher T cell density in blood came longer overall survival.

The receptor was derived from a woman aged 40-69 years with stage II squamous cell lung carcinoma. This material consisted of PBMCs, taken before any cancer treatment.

CDR3 nucleotides: TGTGCCAGCAGATCAGGGGGCCGTGAAAAACTGTTTTTT. The encoded protein is CASRSGGREKLFF. This chain joins TRBV2 and TRBJ1-4, with 8 bases that match TRBD1. Germline V gene lookup returns CDR1 SNHLY and CDR2 FYNNEI. V was clipped by 6 bases and J by 7 bases; unmatched bases: 4. The CDR3 has 13 residues.